The present TCR beta chain was sequenced within a study of blood T cells in healthy people across ages. With a J-beta primer mix and a sample-barcoded 5' primer, a second PCR ran roughly 6 to 11 cycles. MiXCR, applied by TCRdb to the 5' RACE reads, yields one record per CDR3 protein. Of roughly 1.5 million distinct CDR3 sequences listed, 40% to 45% are singletons. V was cut by 0 bases and J by 2 bases, with 11 bases left in between. Germline CDR1 reads SGHRS; CDR2 reads YFSETQ. The CDR3 extends over 15 amino acids. The source material was blood. The sequence was collected from a woman aged 18-29 years in good health. The chain is built from TRBV5-1 and TRBJ2-5; D could derive from TRBD1 or TRBD2 (5 bases each). The CDR3 region is CASSLVGGWQETQYF. The CDR3 DNA follows: TGCGCCAGCAGCTTGGTTGGGGGATGGCAAGAGACCCAGTACTTC.